This T cell receptor (beta chain) came from a study of T cells expressing NK-cell markers. A 5'RACE template switching approach incorporating UMIs was used to make TCR beta cDNA. TCRdb re-called the 5' RACE reads and shows each CDR3 protein once, DNA omitted. The sample table includes fewer than 550,000 distinct CDR3 sequences. The CDR3 is 15 amino acids. Germline values: CDR1 SGHAT, CDR2 FQDESV (reference sequence). The sequenced sample was blood T cells: a sorted CD56 or NKG2C T cell subset, CD4+ or CD8+ T cells, or bulk PBMC T cells (not recorded which). The chain combines TRBV11-1 with TRBJ1-2. The TCR sequence derives from a woman between 50 and 59 years old in good health. The CDR3 loop reads CASSLARGLNYGYTF.